The entry below gives a single T cell receptor beta chain sequence along with its context. Antigen specificity is unknown. The data are from a study of shared clonotypes between healthy human individuals. Study conclusions and caveats: Larger estimated richness was generally recorded for naive subsets relative to memory subsets. Approximately 5% was the fraction of naive CD4 clonotypes found shared across four donors. In having few donors, the study represented limited genetic and exposure-history diversity.

This CDR3 contains 17 residues. Germline values: CDR1 SGDLS, CDR2 YYNGEE. J lost 6 bases, V lost 4 bases, and 16 bases had no gene match. Deep level was the assay's run setting. Measured with immunoSEQ multiplex PCR; TCRdb has only the in-frame clones, and not every one. Counted here are about 1,900,000 clones, roughly 94% occurring once; the ten biggest clones make up less than 1.5%. Naive CD8 cells were CD45RO-negative, positively selected for CCR7, excluding terminally differentiated effector memory CD45RA+ cells. This chain links TRBV9 with TRBJ2-3; TRBD2 aligns across 8 bases. The specimen was naive CD8+ T cells sorted from blood. The TCR sequence derives from a man between 18 and 29 years old in good health. The CDR3 region has the DNA TGTGCCAGCAGCCCATGGGGTAGCGGGGTCGGGGAGGATACGCAGTATTTT. Its translation: CASSPWGSGVGEDTQYF.